This TCR beta chain emerged from a study of blood T cell repertoires in COVID-19. The method was immunoSEQ multiplex PCR; TCRdb's version includes in-frame clones alone and lacks a portion of them. The sample has about 250,000 clones, approximately 85% seen once. CDR3 length: 14 residues. V gave up 4 bases and J gave up 9 bases, with 16 bases separating them. Germline lookup yields CDR1 ENHRY and CDR2 SYGVKD. The TCR comes from a man aged 45-65 years with active or convalescent COVID-19. This chain connects TRBV10-3 to TRBJ2-1; D perhaps matches TRBD2 (5 bases). Source material: peripheral blood. Here the CDR3 DNA reads TGTGCCATCAGTGCTCTAGCCGTAGGTGGTGAGCAGTTCTTC. Protein product: CAISALAVGGEQFF.